The 26 T cell receptor beta chains below all came from one sample that was sequenced in a study of T cell changes during pregnancy in multiple sclerosis. The data were produced by immunoSEQ multiplex PCR, yet TCRdb's version contains in-frame clones alone and is incomplete. This repertoire shows 40,000 or so clones, nearly 95% found once; its top ten account for about 0.37%. Sample: CD4+ T cells from peripheral blood mononuclear cells, taken after pregnancy. These receptors originate from a female donor in good health, enrolled as a control in a pregnancy study.

This clone has only one observation. J is TRBJ2-7 and V is TRBV18; 10 nucleotides line up with TRBD2. V lost 6 bases to trimming and J lost 2 bases; unmatched junction nucleotides: 10. Germline values: CDR1 KGHSH, CDR2 LQKENI. The CDR3 has 16 residues. The CDR3 bases are TGTGCCAGCTCGAGGACTAGCGGCCAATCTACCTACGAGCAGTACTTC. Amino acids: CASSRTSGQSTYEQYF.

As to this clone: With a much larger clone just one base away, this may be a read error. Additional DNA sequences in this sample encode the identical CDR3. The chain is built from TRBV11-2 and TRBJ1-5; D gene uncertain. Germline assignment: CDR1 SGHAT and CDR2 FQNNGV. This CDR3 spans 15 amino acids. As DNA, the CDR3 is TGTGCCAGTAGCTTAGAAGCAGGCTTCAATCAGCCCCAGCATTTT. As protein: CASSLEAGFNQPQHF.

The chain employs TRBV28 and TRBJ1-5; D might be TRBD1 (5 bases). This CDR3 is built from 14 residues. CDR1 and CDR2 (germline): MDHEN, SYDVKM. With 6 bases removed from V and 1 base from J, the gap between germline ends came to 10 bases. CDR3 sequence: CASRPDMSNQPQHF. As DNA, the CDR3 is TGTGCCAGCAGACCGGACATGAGCAATCAGCCCCAGCATTTT.

The chain couples TRBV6-6 to TRBJ2-2, with a weak D call TRBD1 (5 bases). Germline CDR1 reads MNHNY; CDR2 reads SVGAGI (reference sequence). This CDR3 has 14 amino acids. Trimming pared 6 bases from V and 0 bases from J, leaving 8 bases between. The CDR3 is CASSLGPNTGELFF. CDR3 in DNA: TGTGCCAGCAGCCTGGGGCCGAACACCGGGGAGCTGTTTTTT.

The rearrangement uses TRBV6-1 and TRBJ1-3; a weak D match, TRBD1 (5 bases). CDR1 MNHNS and CDR2 SASEGT come from the germline V gene. The CDR3 has 14 residues. Trimming stripped 7 bases from V and 4 bases from J, with 14 bases between. The CDR3 nucleotides are TGTGCCAGCAAGTGGGAGGGGCAGGGAAACACCATATATTTT. Protein: CASKWEGQGNTIYF.

The J gene is TRBJ2-5, the V gene TRBV7-9, with D perhaps TRBD2 (7 bases). Germline V gives CDR1 SEHNR, CDR2 FQNEAQ (reference sequence). The CDR3 is 15 residues long. Between the trimmed V and J ends, which lost 5 bases and 1 base, there was a span of 14 bases. CDR3 nucleotide sequence: TGTGCCAGCAGCCTCCCAAGGGGGGGCCAAGAGACCCAGTACTTC. It specifies CASSLPRGGQETQYF.

This clone is a singleton in its sample. V gene TRBV7-2 combines with J gene TRBJ2-5; D perhaps matches TRBD1 (6 bases). V dropped 5 bases and J dropped 1 base, with 11 bases sitting between them. Germline assignment: CDR1 SGHTA and CDR2 FQGNSA. The CDR3 covers 14 residues. For the CDR3, the DNA is TGTGCCAGCAGCAAACAGGGAGTCCAAGAGACCCAGTACTTC. Its translation is CASSKQGVQETQYF. Variable domain in full (rest from reference TRBV7-2 and TRBJ2-5): GAGVSQSPSNKVTEKGKDVELRCDPISGHTALYWYRQSLGQGLEFLIYFQGNSAPDKSGLPSDRFSAERTGGSVSTLTIQRTQQEDSAVYLCASSKQGVQETQYFGPGTRLLVL.

The chain carries TRBV30 and TRBJ1-2; D call uncertain. Germline V gene sequence: CDR1 GTSNPN, CDR2 SVGIG (reference sequence). V lost 0 bases to trimming and J lost 5 bases, with 16 bases between them. The CDR3 has 15 amino acids. CDR3 coding DNA: TGTGCCTGGAGTGTACAGTACGGCACTAGATATGGCTACACCTTC. The encoded protein is CAWSVQYGTRYGYTF.

V usage is TRBV30 and J usage is TRBJ2-7; perhaps TRBD1 as D (5 bases). CDR3 size: 13 residues. Germline CDR1 is GTSNPN and CDR2 is SVGIG (reference sequence). Trimming pared 0 bases from V and 2 bases from J, leaving 8 bases between. CDR3 in DNA: TGTGCCTGGAGTGTACAGACAGCCTACGAGCAGTACTTC. Residues: CAWSVQTAYEQYF.

This sequence joins TRBV7-9 and TRBJ1-5, with unresolved D. The CDR3 sequence is 14 residues long. V was cut by 1 base and J by 5 bases, with 9 bases left in between. Germline V gene data show CDR1 as SEHNR and CDR2 as FQNEAQ (reference sequence). In DNA form, the CDR3 reads TGTGCCAGCAGCTTAGGCGAGGGATATCAGCCCCAGCATTTT. Translation: CASSLGEGYQPQHF.

A few counts support this clone. The genes are TRBV10-2 and TRBJ1-1, with D possibly being TRBD1 (6 bases). Germline V gene data show CDR1 as WSHSY and CDR2 as SAAADI. V was cut by 7 bases and J by 4 bases, with 10 bases left in between. The CDR3 sequence is 12 residues long. CDR3 sequence (DNA): TGCGCCAGCAAGGGGACACCCACTGAAGCTTTCTTT. It codes for CASKGTPTEAFF.

The chain couples TRBV5-4 to TRBJ2-7, with 7 positions matching TRBD1. The ends lost 2 bases at V and 5 bases at J; junction bases unmatched: 7. CDR3 length: 14 residues. CDR1 and CDR2 from the germline V gene are SGHNT and YYREEE (reference sequence). For the CDR3, the DNA is TGTGCCAGCAGCTTTAGACAGGGTCGCAACGAGCAGTACTTC. This encodes CASSFRQGRNEQYF.

The V and J genes are TRBV12-5 and TRBJ2-5; perhaps TRBD1 as D (6 bases). In germline, CDR1 is LGHNT, CDR2 FRNRAP. Deletions cut 6 bases from V and 5 bases from J, with 22 bases between. This CDR3 contains 16 residues. The CDR3 spells CASGLLTGAKGETQYF. The CDR3 DNA is TGTGCTAGTGGCCTCCTGACAGGCGCTAAGGGGGAGACCCAGTACTTC.

The rearrangement uses TRBV4-3 and TRBJ2-7, with unresolved D. V lost 0 bases and J 3 bases, leaving 15 bases between the germline ends. The CDR3 is made up of 16 amino acids. Germline CDR1 LGHNA, CDR2 YSLEER. The CDR3 spells CASSQELVGGNYEQYF. The CDR3 DNA reads as TGCGCCAGCAGCCAAGAATTGGTTGGCGGAAACTACGAGCAGTACTTC.

This chain uses TRBV30 with TRBJ2-2; D is undetermined. V gave up 2 bases and J gave up 7 bases, with 8 bases separating them. This CDR3 is built from 12 residues. CDR1 and CDR2 (germline): GTSNPN, SVGIG (reference sequence). DNA for the CDR3: TGTGCCTGGAGTTTGCGAGGCGGGGAGCTGTTTTTT. Translating gives CAWSLRGGELFF.

The chain has TRBV6-6 and TRBJ2-2; TRBD2 agrees at 15 bases. Looked up from germline, CDR1 is MNHNY and CDR2 is SVGAGI (reference sequence). J was trimmed by 7 bases and V by 6 bases; bases with no gene match: 6. CDR3 length: 16 residues. The CDR3 spells CASSQGTSGRLGELFF. DNA of the CDR3: TGTGCCAGCAGCCAAGGGACTAGCGGGAGGCTCGGGGAGCTGTTTTTT.

V and J are TRBV27 and TRBJ1-4; 7 nucleotides agree with TRBD1. Germline V lookup: CDR1 MNHEY, CDR2 SMNVEV (reference sequence). The ends lost 2 bases at V and 0 bases at J; junction bases unmatched: 6. This CDR3 region has 17 residues. The CDR3 DNA sequence: TGTGCCAGCAGTTTACGGACAGGCCGAGCAACTAATGAAAAACTGTTTTTT. Encoded protein: CASSLRTGRATNEKLFF.

This chain connects TRBV29-1 to TRBJ2-3; 10 bases map to TRBD2. This CDR3 has 13 residues. The V gene's germline CDR1 is SQVTM and CDR2 ANQGSEA. V dropped 8 bases and J dropped 3; count of bases not matched to a gene: 5. The DNA of the CDR3 is TGCAGCATTGGACTAGCGGTTACAGATACGCAGTATTTT. Its translation: CSIGLAVTDTQYF.

The chain recombines TRBV25-1 with TRBJ1-2, with TRBD1 matching 7 bases. The CDR3 runs to 14 residues. With 5 bases clipped from V and 8 bases from J, the junction kept 11 bases outside the gene matches. Germline V gene lookup returns CDR1 MGHDK and CDR2 SYGVNS. The DNA of the CDR3 is TGTGCCAGCAGTTACGGACAGGCCACAGGGGGCTACACCTTC. It is translated as CASSYGQATGGYTF.

The genes are TRBV6-6 and TRBJ2-1, with TRBD2 identical over 7 bases. This CDR3 is 16 amino acids long. V dropped 6 bases and J dropped 0; count of bases not matched to a gene: 8. Germline V lookup: CDR1 MNHNY, CDR2 SVGAGI (reference sequence). The CDR3 loop is CASSRTSASSYNEQFF. The DNA of the CDR3 is TGTGCCAGCAGCCGAACTAGCGCCAGCTCCTACAATGAGCAGTTCTTC.

The V gene is TRBV7-2, the J gene TRBJ2-5, with 10 bases that match TRBD2. The CDR3 has 15 amino acids. Germline loops: CDR1 SGHTA, CDR2 FQGNSA. Trimming removed 4 bases from V and 4 bases from J; junction bases left unmatched: 6. The CDR3 nucleotides are TGTGCCAGCAGCTCCTTTGGACTAGCGGTAGAGACCCAGTACTTC. Translation gives CASSSFGLAVETQYF.

This chain joins TRBV18 and TRBJ2-3; 8 bases match TRBD2. From germline, CDR1 is KGHSH and CDR2 LQKENI. V lost 1 base and J lost 1; bases outside the gene matches: 4. The CDR3 is 16 amino acids. CDR3 amino acids: CASSPRTGGGTDTQYF. In nucleotides, the CDR3 is TGTGCCAGCTCACCACGGACGGGAGGGGGCACAGATACGCAGTATTTT.

This clone was detected a few times. The chain joins TRBV4-2 to TRBJ2-3; weak D call: TRBD2 (6 bases). There are 16 residues in the CDR3. Between the trimmed V and J ends, which lost 0 bases and 4 bases, there was a span of 14 bases. Germline V gene sequence: CDR1 LGHNA, CDR2 YNFKEQ. This CDR3 is CASSQEGRAGPDTQYF. Here the CDR3 DNA reads TGTGCCAGCAGCCAAGAAGGGCGGGCGGGACCAGATACGCAGTATTTT.

The rearrangement links TRBV6-6 to TRBJ2-7, with TRBD2 identical over 9 bases. The V gene's germline CDR1 is MNHNY and CDR2 SVGAGI (reference sequence). This CDR3 is built from 16 residues. Unmatched junction bases numbered 6, after V lost 3 bases and J lost 0 bases. DNA of the CDR3: TGTGCCAGCAGTTATCGGCTAGCGGGGATCTCCTACGAGCAGTACTTC. Translation: CASSYRLAGISYEQYF.

The CDR3 region is CASSQVAGYEQYF. DNA for the CDR3: TGTGCCAGTAGCCAGGTGGCGGGATACGAGCAGTACTTC. V and J are TRBV19 and TRBJ2-7; possible D gene TRBD2, 6 bases. V dropped 6 bases and J dropped 4 bases, with 13 bases sitting between them. The CDR3 loop spans 13 amino acids. The germline V gene has CDR1 LNHDA and CDR2 SQIVND (reference sequence).

The chain recombines TRBV6-5 with TRBJ2-1; TRBD1 might be the D (6 bases). The ends were cut back, 5 bases at V and 5 bases at J, with 16 bases in the middle. This CDR3 is built from 15 residues. Looked up from germline, CDR1 is MNHEY and CDR2 is SVGAGI. CDR3 sequence reads: CASSPTGTPNNEQFF. The CDR3 nucleotides are TGTGCCAGCAGTCCAACCGGGACACCAAACAATGAGCAGTTCTTC.